These T cell receptor beta chains were read from a single sample in a study of blood T cell repertoires in COVID-19. Here immunoSEQ multiplex PCR was the method, and the copy in TCRdb shows in-frame clones only, minus some. The sample includes 200,000 to 250,000 clones, less than 85% of them seen just once. Input material: peripheral blood. Receptor source: a woman of 80 years or more with COVID-19, enrolled during active disease. Each CDR3 is given with its conserved first and last residue. The D gene is left open where the match is weak.

>TRBD2|TRBJ2-3|TRBV6-2/TRBV6-3
CASSRRGVDTDTQYF
>-|TRBJ2-3|TRBV5-1
CASSPGGTQATDTQYF
>-|TRBJ2-5|TRBV28
CASSFWQVQETQYF
>-|TRBJ1-5|TRBV18
CASSPQGNSNQPQHF
>TRBD1|TRBJ1-4|TRBV6-5
CASSYSTGWAEKLFF
>-|TRBJ1-6|TRBV20-1
CSAKDRAPLHF
>-|TRBJ1-5|TRBV6-5
CASSRTENNQPQHF
>TRBD2|TRBJ2-3|TRBV18
CASQGREEDTQYF
>-|TRBJ1-1|TRBV20-1
CSASSNQGPRWAFF
>-|TRBJ2-6|TRBV2
CASSSSGANVLTF